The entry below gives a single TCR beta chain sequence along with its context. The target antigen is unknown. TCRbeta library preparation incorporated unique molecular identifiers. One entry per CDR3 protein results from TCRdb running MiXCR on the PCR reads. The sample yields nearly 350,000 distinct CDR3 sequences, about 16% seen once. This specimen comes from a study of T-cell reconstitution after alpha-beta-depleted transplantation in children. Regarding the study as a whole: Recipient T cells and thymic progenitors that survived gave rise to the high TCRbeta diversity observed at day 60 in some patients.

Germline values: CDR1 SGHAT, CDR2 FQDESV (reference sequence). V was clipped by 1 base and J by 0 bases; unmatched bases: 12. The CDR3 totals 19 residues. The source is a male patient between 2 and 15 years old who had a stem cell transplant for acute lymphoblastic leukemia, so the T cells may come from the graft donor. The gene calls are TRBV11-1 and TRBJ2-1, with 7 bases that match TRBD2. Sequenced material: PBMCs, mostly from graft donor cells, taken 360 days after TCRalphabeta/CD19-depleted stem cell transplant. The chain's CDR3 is CASSLGPGGVLSSYNEQFF. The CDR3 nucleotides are TGTGCCAGCAGCTTAGGCCCGGGGGGAGTTTTAAGCTCCTACAATGAGCAGTTCTTC.